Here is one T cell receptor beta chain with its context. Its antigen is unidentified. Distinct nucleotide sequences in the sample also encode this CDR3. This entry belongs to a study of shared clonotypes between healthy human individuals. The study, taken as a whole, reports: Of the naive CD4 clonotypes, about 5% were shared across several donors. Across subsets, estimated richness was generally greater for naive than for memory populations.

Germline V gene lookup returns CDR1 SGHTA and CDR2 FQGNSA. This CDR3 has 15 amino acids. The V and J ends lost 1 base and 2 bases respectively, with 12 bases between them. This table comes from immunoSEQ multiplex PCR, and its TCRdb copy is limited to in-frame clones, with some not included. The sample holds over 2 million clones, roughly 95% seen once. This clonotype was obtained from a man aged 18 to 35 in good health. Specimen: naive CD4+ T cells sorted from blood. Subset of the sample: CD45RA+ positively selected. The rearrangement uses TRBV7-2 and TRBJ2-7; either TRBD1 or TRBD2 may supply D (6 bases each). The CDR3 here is CASSLDGGTTYEQYF. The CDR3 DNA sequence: TGTGCCAGCAGCTTAGATGGGGGGACAACCTACGAGCAGTACTTC. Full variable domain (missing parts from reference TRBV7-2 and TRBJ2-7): GAGVSQSPSNKVTEKGKDVELRCDPISGHTALYWYRQSLGQGLEFLIYFQGNSAPDKSGLPSDRFSAERTGGSVSTLTIQRTQQEDSAVYLCASSLDGGTTYEQYFGPGTRLTVT.